This TCR beta chain comes out of a study of control samples from healthy donors and cancer patients. CDR1 is LNHDA and CDR2 is SQIVND in the germline V gene (reference sequence). With 5 bases removed from V and 6 bases from J, the gap between germline ends came to 8 bases. The CDR3 has 12 amino acids. TCRdb's table, derived via immunoSEQ multiplex PCR, lists solely in-frame clones and lacks some. The sample lists some 74,000 clones, around 93% occurring once. This sequence was found in a woman in her 30s in good health. The sample was blood. This chain links TRBV19 with TRBJ1-5; D gene uncertain. The CDR3 loop is CASSAHAQPQHF. The CDR3 DNA is TGTGCCAGTAGTGCCCACGCTCAGCCCCAGCATTTT.